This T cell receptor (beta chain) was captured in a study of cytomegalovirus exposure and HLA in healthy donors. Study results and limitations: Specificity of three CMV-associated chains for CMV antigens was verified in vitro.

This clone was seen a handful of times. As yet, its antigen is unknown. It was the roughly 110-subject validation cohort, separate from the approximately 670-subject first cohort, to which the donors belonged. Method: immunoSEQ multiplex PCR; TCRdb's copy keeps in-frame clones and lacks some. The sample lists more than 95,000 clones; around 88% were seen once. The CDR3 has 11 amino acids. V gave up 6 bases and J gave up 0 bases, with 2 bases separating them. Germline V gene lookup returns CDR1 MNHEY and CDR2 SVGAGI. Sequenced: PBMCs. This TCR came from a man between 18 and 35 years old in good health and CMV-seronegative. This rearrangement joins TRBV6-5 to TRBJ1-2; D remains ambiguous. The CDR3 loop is CASSSNYGYTF. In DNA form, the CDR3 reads TGTGCCAGCAGCTCTAACTATGGCTACACCTTC.